This entry concerns a single T cell receptor beta chain. This record belongs to a study of shared clonotypes between healthy human individuals. Method: immunoSEQ multiplex PCR; TCRdb's copy keeps in-frame clones and lacks some. The sample comprises 550,000 to 700,000 clones, around 78% of which are singletons, and around 2% rests with the top ten. J gave up 5 bases and V 2 bases, and 15 bases lay outside the gene matches. This CDR3 is built from 18 residues. This sequence was found in a woman aged 25 to 39 in good health. The chain carries TRBV23-1 and TRBJ2-7, with 10 bases that match TRBD2. TRBV23-1 is designated an ORF whose function remains uncertain. Source material: memory CD4+ T cells sorted from blood. Subset: CD45RA-negative fraction. The CDR3 here is CASSQGGSASGSLDEQYF. DNA for the CDR3: TGCGCCAGCAGTCAAGGAGGTTCTGCTAGCGGGAGTCTTGACGAGCAGTACTTC.